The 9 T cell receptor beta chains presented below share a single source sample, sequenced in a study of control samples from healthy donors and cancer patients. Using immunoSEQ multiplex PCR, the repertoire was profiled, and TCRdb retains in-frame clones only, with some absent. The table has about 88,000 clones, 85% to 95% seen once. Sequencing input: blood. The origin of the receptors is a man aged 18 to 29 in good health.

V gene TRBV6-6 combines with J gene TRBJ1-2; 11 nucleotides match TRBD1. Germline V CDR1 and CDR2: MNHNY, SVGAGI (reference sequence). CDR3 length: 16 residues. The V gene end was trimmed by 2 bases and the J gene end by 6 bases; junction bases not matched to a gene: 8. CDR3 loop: CASSYVLGTGGHGYTF. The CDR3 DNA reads TGTGCCAGCAGTTACGTCCTGGGGACAGGGGGACATGGCTACACCTTC.

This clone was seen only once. The CDR3, as DNA: TGTGCCAGTCTTCGGGGGCGCGGAGTCACTGAAGCTTTCTTT. Encoded protein: CASLRGRGVTEAFF. The genes are TRBV7-4 and TRBJ1-1, with D perhaps TRBD1 (6 bases). The CDR3 sequence is 14 residues long. Germline lookup yields CDR1 SGHVT and CDR2 SQSDAQ. V was clipped by 9 bases and J by 4 bases, with 18 bases between them.

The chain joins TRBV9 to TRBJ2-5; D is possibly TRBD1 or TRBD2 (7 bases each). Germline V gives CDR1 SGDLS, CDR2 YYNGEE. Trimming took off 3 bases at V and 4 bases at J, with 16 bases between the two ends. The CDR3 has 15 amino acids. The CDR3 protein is CASSDSGRGRETQYF. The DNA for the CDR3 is TGTGCCAGCAGCGACTCAGGGAGGGGGCGAGAGACCCAGTACTTC.

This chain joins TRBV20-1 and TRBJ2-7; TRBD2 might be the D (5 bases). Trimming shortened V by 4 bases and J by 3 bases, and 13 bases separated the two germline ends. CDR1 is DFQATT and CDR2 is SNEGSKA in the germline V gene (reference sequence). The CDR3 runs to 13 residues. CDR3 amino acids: CSAIDEGFYEQYF. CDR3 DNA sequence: TGCAGTGCTATTGATGAGGGCTTCTACGAGCAGTACTTC.

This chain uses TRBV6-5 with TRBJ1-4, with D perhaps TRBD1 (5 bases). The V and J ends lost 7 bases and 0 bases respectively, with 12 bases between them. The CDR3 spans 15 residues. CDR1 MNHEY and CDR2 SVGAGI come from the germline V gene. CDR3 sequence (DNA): TGTGCCAGCACCAAAGACAGTGCAACTAATGAAAAACTGTTTTTT. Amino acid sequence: CASTKDSATNEKLFF.

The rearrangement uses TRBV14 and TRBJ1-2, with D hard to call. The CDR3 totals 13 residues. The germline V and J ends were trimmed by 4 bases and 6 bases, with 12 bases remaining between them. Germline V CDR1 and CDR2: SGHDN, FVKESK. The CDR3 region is CASSPYRRNGYTF. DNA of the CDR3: TGTGCCAGCAGCCCGTATAGACGGAATGGCTACACCTTC.

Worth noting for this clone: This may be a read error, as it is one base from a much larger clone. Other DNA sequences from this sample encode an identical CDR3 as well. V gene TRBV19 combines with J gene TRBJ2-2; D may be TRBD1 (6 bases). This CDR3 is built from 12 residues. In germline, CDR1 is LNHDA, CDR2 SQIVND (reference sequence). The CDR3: CASLRDTGELFF. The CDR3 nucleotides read TGTGCCAGTTTGAGGGACACCGGAGAGCTGTTTTTT.

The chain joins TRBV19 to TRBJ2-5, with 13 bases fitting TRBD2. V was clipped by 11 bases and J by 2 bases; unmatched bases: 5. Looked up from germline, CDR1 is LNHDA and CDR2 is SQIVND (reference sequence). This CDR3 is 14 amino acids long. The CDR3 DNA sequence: TGTGCCTCGGGGACTAGCGGGGATCAAGAGACCCAGTACTTC. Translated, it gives CASGTSGDQETQYF.

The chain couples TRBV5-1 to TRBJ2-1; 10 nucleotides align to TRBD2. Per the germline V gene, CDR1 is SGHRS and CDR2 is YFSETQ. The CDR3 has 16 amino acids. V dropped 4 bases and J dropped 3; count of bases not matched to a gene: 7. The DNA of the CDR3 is TGCGCCAGCAGCCCACGAGCTAGCGGGAGCTACAATGAGCAGTTCTTC. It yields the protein CASSPRASGSYNEQFF.